These 17 T cell receptor beta chains originate from one sample sequenced in a study of OX40 agonist ivuxolimab in advanced cancers. The assay was immunoSEQ multiplex PCR, and TCRdb's table has in-frame clones only and misses some. The data show about 37,000 clones, approximately 78% seen once. The material was CD4+ or CD8+ T cells sorted from blood, obtained in a trial of the OX40 agonist ivuxolimab. Receptor source: an adult with an advanced solid tumor such as melanoma, head and neck, liver or kidney cancer.

The sample holds one count of this clone. The gene calls are TRBV27 and TRBJ2-7, with D possibly matching TRBD1 (6 bases). There are 14 residues in the CDR3. CDR1 is MNHEY, CDR2 SMNVEV, per germline (reference sequence). Trimming took off 5 bases at V and 0 bases at J, with 11 bases between the two ends. This CDR3 is CASSRDRNSYEQYF. The CDR3 region has the DNA TGTGCCAGCAGTCGAGACAGGAACTCCTACGAGCAGTACTTC.

The chain joins TRBV6-5 to TRBJ1-3, with D hard to call. V was cut by 2 bases and J by 2 bases, with 13 bases left in between. The germline V gene encodes CDR1 MNHEY and CDR2 SVGAGI. This CDR3 spans 16 amino acids. The CDR3 region has the DNA TGTGCCAGCAGTTACGCGTTTTGGGAGCCTGGAAACACCATATATTTT. It translates to CASSYAFWEPGNTIYF.

The V and J genes are TRBV5-4 and TRBJ2-1, with D unclear. CDR1 SGHNT and CDR2 YYREEE come from the germline V gene (reference sequence). The CDR3 has 16 residues. Trimming took off 2 bases at V and 1 base at J, with 13 bases between the two ends. CDR3 sequence reads: CASSFRRSVSYNEQFF. In DNA, the CDR3 is TGTGCCAGCAGCTTTAGAAGGAGCGTGTCCTACAATGAGCAGTTCTTC.

The sample holds a few counts of this clone. CDR3 in DNA: TGTGCCAGCAGCCCCCACAGGGGGGACACCGGGGAGCTGTTTTTT. Amino acids: CASSPHRGDTGELFF. The J gene is TRBJ2-2, the V gene TRBV6-1; 8 nucleotides agree with TRBD1. Trimming at V came to 6 bases and at J to 3 bases, leaving 6 bases not matched to a gene. The length of the CDR3 is 15 residues. Germline lookup yields CDR1 MNHNS and CDR2 SASEGT.

This sequence joins TRBV27 and TRBJ1-1; D possibly corresponds to TRBD1 (5 bases). In germline, CDR1 is MNHEY, CDR2 SMNVEV (reference sequence). Trimming pared 5 bases from V and 6 bases from J, leaving 13 bases between. This CDR3 comprises 13 residues. CDR3 residues: CASSGAGLAEAFF. CDR3 in DNA: TGTGCCAGCAGTGGGGCAGGGTTGGCTGAAGCTTTCTTT.

The rearrangement uses TRBV5-4 and TRBJ2-2; perhaps TRBD1 as D (6 bases). CDR1 SGHNT and CDR2 YYREEE come from the germline V gene (reference sequence). Trimming removed 0 bases at V and 3 bases at J, with 9 bases between. The CDR3 sequence is 15 residues long. CDR3 amino acids: CASSLATGYTGELFF. CDR3 sequence (DNA): TGTGCCAGCAGCTTGGCGACAGGCTACACCGGGGAGCTGTTTTTT.

The V and J genes are TRBV5-4 and TRBJ2-7; D tentatively fits TRBD1 or TRBD2 (7 bases each). The CDR3 is made up of 14 amino acids. Germline V gene data show CDR1 as SGHNT and CDR2 as YYREEE (reference sequence). Trimming shortened V by 4 bases and J by 3 bases, and 14 bases separated the two germline ends. CDR3 bases: TGTGCCAGCAGCCCAGGGGGGGGCTACTACGAGCAGTACTTC. Translated, it gives CASSPGGGYYEQYF.

This chain links TRBV7-6 with TRBJ2-3; 7 nucleotides agree with TRBD2. The CDR3 is made up of 17 amino acids. Trimming at V came to 5 bases and at J to 6 bases, leaving 17 bases not matched to a gene. Per the germline V gene, CDR1 is SGHVS and CDR2 is FNYEAQ. The CDR3 reads CASSPLVGGIHPDTQYF. DNA of the CDR3: TGTGCCAGCAGCCCCTTAGTGGGGGGGATCCATCCCGATACGCAGTATTTT.

This chain connects TRBV7-2 to TRBJ2-1; 8 nucleotides align to TRBD2. V gave up 4 bases and J gave up 5 bases; unmatched junction bases: 7. Germline V gene lookup returns CDR1 SGHTA and CDR2 FQGNSA. The CDR3 spans 15 residues. The CDR3 protein is CASSSPTSGDNEQFF. DNA of the CDR3: TGTGCCAGCAGCTCGCCCACTAGCGGAGACAATGAGCAGTTCTTC.

This clone has more than one count but fewer than ten. The chain is built from TRBV7-8 and TRBJ2-3, with TRBD2 identical over 11 bases. The V gene's germline CDR1 is SGHVS and CDR2 FQNEAQ. This CDR3 has 13 amino acids. The J segment lost 6 bases and the V segment lost 5 bases, leaving 1 base of the junction unmatched. CDR3 coding DNA: TGTGCCAGCAGCCCTAGCGGGGGGGATACGCAGTATTTT. It yields the protein CASSPSGGDTQYF.

CDR3 DNA: TGTGCCAGCAGTTTACAGGGATTCTACAATGAGCAGTTCTTC. Protein: CASSLQGFYNEQFF. The gene calls are TRBV27 and TRBJ2-1; D possibly corresponds to TRBD1 (5 bases). Germline CDR1 is MNHEY and CDR2 is SMNVEV (reference sequence). CDR3 length: 14 amino acids. The V and J ends lost 2 bases and 3 bases respectively, with 8 bases between them.

The chain uses TRBV19 and TRBJ1-1, with TRBD1 as a possible D gene (5 bases). V lost 3 bases and J lost 6, with 14 bases in between. Germline values: CDR1 LNHDA, CDR2 SQIVND (reference sequence). The CDR3 covers 14 residues. This CDR3 reads CASSIPGGIAEAFF. The CDR3 nucleotides are TGTGCCAGTAGTATCCCGGGGGGGATCGCTGAAGCTTTCTTT.

This clone has just one count. This chain uses TRBV6-5 with TRBJ1-4, with D unresolved. CDR3 length equals 14 residues. The germline V and J ends were trimmed by 0 bases and 4 bases, with 6 bases remaining between them. In germline, CDR1 is MNHEY, CDR2 SVGAGI. The CDR3 is CASSYSQYNEKLFF. The CDR3 DNA sequence: TGTGCCAGCAGTTACTCGCAGTATAATGAAAAACTGTTTTTT.

The V gene is TRBV7-9, the J gene TRBJ2-1; the D call may be TRBD1 or TRBD2 (5 bases each). The germline gives CDR1 SEHNR, CDR2 FQNEAQ (reference sequence). The CDR3 has 15 residues. Trimming removed 2 bases from V and 4 bases from J, with 12 bases in between. CDR3 sequence (DNA): TGTGCCAGCAGCTTATATGGGGGAGCTTACAATGAGCAGTTCTTC. Its translation is CASSLYGGAYNEQFF.

For this clone: At one of its ends the junction is not consistent with the germline gene, which may arise from a read error. The rearrangement links TRBV6-5 to TRBJ2-7; 10 positions match TRBD2. The germline CDR1 and CDR2 sequences are MNHEY and SVGAGI. This CDR3 contains 13 residues. The CDR3 nucleotides are TGTGCCAGCAGCGCTCCTGGGACTAGCGAAAATAACTTC. It encodes CASSAPGTSENNF.

This clone was counted once. Different DNA sequences within this sample yield the same CDR3. V is TRBV7-2 and J is TRBJ1-1; D ambiguous. V was pared by 5 bases and J by 2 bases, with 9 bases between. CDR1 is SGHTA and CDR2 is FQGNSA in the germline V gene. CDR3 length equals 13 residues. The CDR3 nucleotides are TGTGCCAGCAGCAGTAGGGCTAACACTGAAGCTTTCTTT. Encoded protein: CASSSRANTEAFF.

Relative to its sample, this clone is large. The chain recombines TRBV7-9 with TRBJ2-2; 8 nucleotides align to TRBD1. The CDR3 has 15 amino acids. Germline values: CDR1 SEHNR, CDR2 FQNEAQ (reference sequence). The V segment lost 10 bases and the J segment 6 bases; nucleotides outside the gene matches: 13. The CDR3 region is CATFGDRNVPGELFF. The CDR3 DNA sequence: TGTGCCACCTTCGGGGACAGGAACGTTCCCGGGGAGCTGTTTTTT.